Shown below are 3 T cell receptor beta chains from a single sample sequenced in a study of cytomegalovirus exposure and HLA in healthy donors. PCR involved 60 Vbeta and 13 Jbeta primers. Assay: immunoSEQ multiplex PCR; the TCRdb copy retains only in-frame clones and omits some. Among 25,000 to 35,000 clones listed, around 60% were seen once. The specimen sequenced was PBMCs. These receptors all stem from a man in his fifties or sixties in good health and CMV-seropositive.

The chain joins TRBV23-1 to TRBJ2-1, with 12 bases aligning to TRBD1. TRBV23-1 is an ORF, and what it does is uncertain. This CDR3 is built from 15 residues. J lost 6 bases, V lost 2 bases, and 2 bases had no gene match. The CDR3 DNA reads TGCGCCAGCAGTCAAGGGACAGGGGGCTTCAATGAGCAGTTCTTC. Translating gives CASSQGTGGFNEQFF.

This clone was counted once. This chain links TRBV10-3 with TRBJ1-1; D not certain. Trimming removed 10 bases at V and 1 base at J, with 16 bases between. CDR1 and CDR2 from the germline V gene are ENHRY and SYGVKD. The CDR3 is 14 amino acids. CDR3 bases: TGTGCCACAAAGGAGGGAGGGCCGAACACTGAAGCTTTCTTT. It codes for CATKEGGPNTEAFF.

There are a few counts of this clone. This chain links TRBV7-2 with TRBJ1-5; TRBD1 aligns across 8 bases. Germline V gives CDR1 SGHTA, CDR2 FQGNSA. V dropped 2 bases and J dropped 6; count of bases not matched to a gene: 3. This CDR3 has 14 amino acids. CDR3 nucleotides: TGTGCCAGCAGCTTAACAGGGGGGACTCAGCCCCAGCATTTT. This sequence encodes CASSLTGGTQPQHF.